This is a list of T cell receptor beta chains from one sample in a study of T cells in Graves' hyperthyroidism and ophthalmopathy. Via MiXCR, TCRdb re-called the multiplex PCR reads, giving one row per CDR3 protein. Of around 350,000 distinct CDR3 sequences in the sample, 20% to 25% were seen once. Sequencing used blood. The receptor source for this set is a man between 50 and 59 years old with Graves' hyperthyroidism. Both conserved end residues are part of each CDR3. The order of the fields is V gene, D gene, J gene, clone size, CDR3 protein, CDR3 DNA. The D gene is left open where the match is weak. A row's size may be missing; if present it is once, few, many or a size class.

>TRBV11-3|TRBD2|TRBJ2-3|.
CASRRGLAGPLDTQYF
TGTGCCAGCAGGCGCGGACTAGCGGGTCCCTTAGATACGCAGTATTTT
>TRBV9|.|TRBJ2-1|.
CASSVVGDERYEQFF
TGTGCCAGCAGCGTAGTCGGGGACGAAAGGTATGAGCAGTTCTTC
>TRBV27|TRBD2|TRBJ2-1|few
CAIRGLAGENEQFF
TGTGCCATCCGGGGGCTAGCGGGAGAGAATGAGCAGTTCTTC
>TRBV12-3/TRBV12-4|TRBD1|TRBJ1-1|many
CASRLQGGTEAFF
TGTGCCAGCAGATTACAGGGGGGCACTGAAGCTTTCTTT
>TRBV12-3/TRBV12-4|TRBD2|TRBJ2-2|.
CASRLAGEMGELFF
TGTGCCAGCAGACTAGCGGGAGAGATGGGGGAGCTGTTTTTT
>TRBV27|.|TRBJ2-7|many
CASSTQAGYEQYF
TGTGCCAGCAGTACGCAGGCGGGGTACGAGCAGTACTTC
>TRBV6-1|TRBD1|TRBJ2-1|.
CASTGTGEFF
TGTGCCAGCACCGGGACAGGGGAGTTCTTC
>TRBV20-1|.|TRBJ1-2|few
CSAHNQGTYGYTF
TGCAGTGCTCACAACCAGGGGACCTATGGCTACACCTTC
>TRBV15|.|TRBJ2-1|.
CATSSTGTYNEQFF
TGTGCCACCAGCAGCACAGGGACCTACAATGAGCAGTTCTTC
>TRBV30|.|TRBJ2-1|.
CAWTTTRVSNEQFF
TGTGCCTGGACCACGACTAGGGTTTCCAATGAGCAGTTCTTC
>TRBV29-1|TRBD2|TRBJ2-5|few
CSVEDPSGREETQYF
TGCAGCGTTGAAGATCCTAGCGGGAGGGAAGAGACCCAGTACTTC
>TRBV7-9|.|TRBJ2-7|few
CASSYYVGHQRPYEQYF
TGTGCCAGCAGCTATTACGTGGGACACCAGCGACCCTACGAGCAGTACTTC
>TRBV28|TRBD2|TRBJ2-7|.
CASVGLAGAYEQYF
TGTGCCAGCGTCGGACTAGCGGGAGCCTACGAGCAGTACTTC
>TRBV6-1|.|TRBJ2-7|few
CASCTDHGEQYF
TGTGCCAGCTGCACAGACCATGGCGAGCAGTACTTC
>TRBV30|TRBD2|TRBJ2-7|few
CAGTSGSSYEQYF
TGTGCCGGGACTAGCGGGAGCTCCTACGAGCAGTACTTC
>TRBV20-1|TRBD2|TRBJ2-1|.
CSASGRAYNEQFF
TGCAGTGCTAGCGGGAGGGCCTACAATGAGCAGTTCTTC
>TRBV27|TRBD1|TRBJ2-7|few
CASSLSPGQPYEQYF
TGTGCCAGCAGTTTATCTCCGGGACAGCCCTACGAGCAGTACTTC